The clone carrying this TCR beta chain was counted a few times. Its antigen is unidentified. Germline V gives CDR1 MNHEY, CDR2 SVGAGI. The CDR3 sequence is 16 residues long. V was pared by 0 bases and J by 10 bases, with 16 bases between. The data belong to a study of T cell responses to AZD1222 COVID-19 vaccine. Overall study findings and caveats: Donors were mostly white British, more females; clonal diversity possibly underestimated. Repertoire sampling was restricted to post-peak T cell response timepoints. Vaccination with two AZD1222 doses was followed by a rise in Spike-specific TCR breadth and depth. CD4 TCRs linked to vaccination spanned spike, dominating at 160-218 and 743-854.

Profiling relied on immunoSEQ multiplex PCR, and the TCRdb table lists in-frame clones only, not all of them. The sample holds under 95,000 clones, about nine tenths seen once. Sequences were derived from peripheral blood, sampled 28 days after the second AZD1222 dose. The clonotype was recovered from an adult who received the AZD1222 COVID-19 vaccine. The rearrangement links TRBV6-5 to TRBJ1-6; D perhaps matches TRBD1 (5 bases). The CDR3 sequence: CASSYSGALGGSPLHF. The CDR3 bases are TGTGCCAGCAGTTACTCCGGGGCCCTCGGGGGATCACCCCTCCACTTT.